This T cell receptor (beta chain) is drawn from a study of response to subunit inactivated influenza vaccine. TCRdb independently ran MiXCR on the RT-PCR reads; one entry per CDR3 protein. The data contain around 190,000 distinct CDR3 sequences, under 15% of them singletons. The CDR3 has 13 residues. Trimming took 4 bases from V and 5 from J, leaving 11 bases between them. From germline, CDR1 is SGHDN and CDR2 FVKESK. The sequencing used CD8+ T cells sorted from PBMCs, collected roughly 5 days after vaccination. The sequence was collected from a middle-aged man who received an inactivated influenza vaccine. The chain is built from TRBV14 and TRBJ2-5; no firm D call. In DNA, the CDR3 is TGTGCCAGCAGCCTACTGGGGTGGGAGACCCAGTACTTC. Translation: CASSLLGWETQYF.